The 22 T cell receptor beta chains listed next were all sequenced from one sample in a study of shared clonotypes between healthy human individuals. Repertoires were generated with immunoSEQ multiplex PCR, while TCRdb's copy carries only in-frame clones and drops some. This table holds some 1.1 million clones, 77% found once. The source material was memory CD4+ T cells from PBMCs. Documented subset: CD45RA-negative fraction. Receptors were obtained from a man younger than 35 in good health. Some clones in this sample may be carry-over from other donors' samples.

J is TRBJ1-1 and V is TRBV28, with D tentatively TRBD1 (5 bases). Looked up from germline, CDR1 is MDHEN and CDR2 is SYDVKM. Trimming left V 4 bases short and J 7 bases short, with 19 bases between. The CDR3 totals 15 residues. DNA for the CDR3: TGTGCCAGCAGTTCAGGGATGGTAGGGCGGGGTGAAGCTTTCTTT. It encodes CASSSGMVGRGEAFF.

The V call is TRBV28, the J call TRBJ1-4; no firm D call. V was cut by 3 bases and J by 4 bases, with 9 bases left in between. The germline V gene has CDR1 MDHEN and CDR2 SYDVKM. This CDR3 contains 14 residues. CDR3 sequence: CASSFAGFNEKLFF. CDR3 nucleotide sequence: TGTGCCAGCAGTTTTGCGGGATTTAATGAAAAACTGTTTTTT.

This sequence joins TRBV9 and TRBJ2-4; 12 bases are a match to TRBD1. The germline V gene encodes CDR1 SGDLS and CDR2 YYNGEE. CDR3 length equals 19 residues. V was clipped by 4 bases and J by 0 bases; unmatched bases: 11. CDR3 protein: CASSSGTGGRSLAKNIQYF. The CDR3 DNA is TGTGCCAGCAGCTCCGGGACAGGGGGCCGCTCCCTAGCCAAAAACATTCAGTACTTC.

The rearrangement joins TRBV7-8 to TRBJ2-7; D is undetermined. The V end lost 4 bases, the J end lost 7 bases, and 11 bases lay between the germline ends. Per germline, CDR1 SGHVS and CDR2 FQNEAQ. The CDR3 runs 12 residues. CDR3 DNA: TGTGCCAGCAGCTCCAACTTCGGGGAGCAGTACTTC. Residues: CASSSNFGEQYF.

This chain's CDR3 is CASTPSGSSGANVLTF. In DNA, the CDR3 is TGTGCCAGCACCCCTAGCGGAAGCTCTGGGGCCAACGTCCTGACTTTC. The V gene is TRBV2, the J gene TRBJ2-6; 7 nucleotides match TRBD2. The CDR3 has 16 amino acids. J gave up 0 bases and V 7 bases, and 6 bases lay outside the gene matches. Looked up from germline, CDR1 is SNHLY and CDR2 is FYNNEI.

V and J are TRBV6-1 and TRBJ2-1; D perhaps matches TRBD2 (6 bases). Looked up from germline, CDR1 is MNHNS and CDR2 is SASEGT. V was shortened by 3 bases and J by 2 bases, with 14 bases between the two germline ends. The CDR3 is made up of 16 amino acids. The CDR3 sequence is CASSDPLRTTYNEQFF. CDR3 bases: TGTGCCAGCAGTGACCCGCTACGGACTACCTACAATGAGCAGTTCTTC.

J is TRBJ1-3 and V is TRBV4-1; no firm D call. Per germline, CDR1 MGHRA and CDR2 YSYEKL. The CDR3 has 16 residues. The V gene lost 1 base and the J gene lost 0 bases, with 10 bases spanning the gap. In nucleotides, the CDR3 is TGCGCCAGCAGCCAAGTACTCCATCCCTCTGGAAACACCATATATTTT. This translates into CASSQVLHPSGNTIYF.

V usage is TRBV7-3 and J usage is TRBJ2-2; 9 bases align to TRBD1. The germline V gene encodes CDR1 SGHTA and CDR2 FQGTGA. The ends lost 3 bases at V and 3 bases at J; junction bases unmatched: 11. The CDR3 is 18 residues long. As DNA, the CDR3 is TGTGCCAGCAGCTTCCATACCTGGGACAGGGAATACACCGGGGAGCTGTTTTTT. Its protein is CASSFHTWDREYTGELFF.

CDR3 DNA: TGCGCCAGCAGTCCGGCAGGGGCCACTAACTATGGCTACACCTTC. Translated: CASSPAGATNYGYTF. V usage is TRBV5-1 and J usage is TRBJ1-2; maybe TRBD1 (6 bases). This CDR3 is built from 15 residues. Germline V lookup: CDR1 SGHRS, CDR2 YFSETQ. The ends were cut back, 5 bases at V and 0 bases at J, with 14 bases in the middle.

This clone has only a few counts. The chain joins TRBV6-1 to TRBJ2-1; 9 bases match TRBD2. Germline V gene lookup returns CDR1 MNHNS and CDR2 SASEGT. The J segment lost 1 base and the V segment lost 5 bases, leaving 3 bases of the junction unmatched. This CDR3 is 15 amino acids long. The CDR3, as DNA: TGTGCCAGCAGTACAGCGGGAGGATCCTACAATGAGCAGTTCTTC. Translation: CASSTAGGSYNEQFF.

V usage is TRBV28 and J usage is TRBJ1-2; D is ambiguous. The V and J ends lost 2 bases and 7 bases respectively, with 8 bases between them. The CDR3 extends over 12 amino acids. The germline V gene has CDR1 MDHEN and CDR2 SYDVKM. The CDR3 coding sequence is TGTGCCAGCAGTTTAGCACAGAGTGGCTACACCTTC. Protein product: CASSLAQSGYTF.

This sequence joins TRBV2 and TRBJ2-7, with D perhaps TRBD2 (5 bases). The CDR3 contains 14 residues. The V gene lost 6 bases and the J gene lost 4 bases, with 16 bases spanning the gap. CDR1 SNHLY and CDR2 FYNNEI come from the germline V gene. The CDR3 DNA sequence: TGTGCCAGCAGACCCCCGGGGAGCCTGTACGAGCAGTACTTC. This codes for CASRPPGSLYEQYF.

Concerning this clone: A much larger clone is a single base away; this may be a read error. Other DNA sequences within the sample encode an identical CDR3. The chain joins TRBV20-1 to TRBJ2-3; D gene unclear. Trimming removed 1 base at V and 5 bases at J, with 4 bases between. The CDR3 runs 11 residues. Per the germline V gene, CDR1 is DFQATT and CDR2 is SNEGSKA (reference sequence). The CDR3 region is CSARAGDTQYF. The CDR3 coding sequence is TGCAGTGCTAGAGCGGGAGATACGCAGTATTTT.

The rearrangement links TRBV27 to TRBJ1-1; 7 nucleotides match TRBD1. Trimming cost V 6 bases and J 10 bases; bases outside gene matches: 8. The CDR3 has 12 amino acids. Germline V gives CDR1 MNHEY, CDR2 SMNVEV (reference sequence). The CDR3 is CASSPRDRAAFF. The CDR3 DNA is TGTGCCAGCAGCCCCAGGGACAGAGCAGCTTTCTTT.

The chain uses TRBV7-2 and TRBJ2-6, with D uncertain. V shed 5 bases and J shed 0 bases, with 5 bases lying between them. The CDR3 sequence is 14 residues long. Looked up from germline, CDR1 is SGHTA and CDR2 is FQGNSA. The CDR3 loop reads CASSQSSGANVLTF. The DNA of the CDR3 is TGTGCCAGCAGCCAGAGCTCTGGGGCCAACGTCCTGACTTTC.

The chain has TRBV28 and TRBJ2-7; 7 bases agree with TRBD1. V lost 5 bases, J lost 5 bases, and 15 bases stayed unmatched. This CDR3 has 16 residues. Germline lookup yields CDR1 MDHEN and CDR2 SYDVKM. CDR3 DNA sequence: TGTGCCAGCAGTCCAAGAGGCAGGGGGAAAGGGCACGAGCAGTACTTC. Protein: CASSPRGRGKGHEQYF. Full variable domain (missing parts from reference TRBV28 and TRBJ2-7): DVKVTQSSRYLVKRTGEKVFLECVQDMDHENMFWYRQDPGLGLRLIYFSYDVKMKEKGDIPEGYSVSREKKERFSLILESASTNQTSMYLCASSPRGRGKGHEQYFGPGTRLTVT.

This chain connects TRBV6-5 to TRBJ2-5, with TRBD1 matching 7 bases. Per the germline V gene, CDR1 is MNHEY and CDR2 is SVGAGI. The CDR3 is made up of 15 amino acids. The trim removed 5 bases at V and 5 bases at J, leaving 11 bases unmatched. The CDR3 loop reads CASSVRQGIRETQYF. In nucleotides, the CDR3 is TGTGCCAGCAGTGTGAGACAGGGTATCAGGGAGACCCAGTACTTC.

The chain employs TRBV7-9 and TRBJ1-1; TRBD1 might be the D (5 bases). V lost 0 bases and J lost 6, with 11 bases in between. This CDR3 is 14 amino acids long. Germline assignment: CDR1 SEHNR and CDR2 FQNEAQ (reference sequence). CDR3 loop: CASSLAAGHAEAFF. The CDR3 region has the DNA TGTGCCAGCAGCTTAGCGGCTGGACACGCTGAAGCTTTCTTT.

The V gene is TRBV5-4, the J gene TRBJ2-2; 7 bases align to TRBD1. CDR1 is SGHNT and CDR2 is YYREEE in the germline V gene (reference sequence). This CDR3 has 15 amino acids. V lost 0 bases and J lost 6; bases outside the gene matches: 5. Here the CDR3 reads CASSLVGRGSGELFF. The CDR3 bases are TGTGCCAGCAGCTTGGTGGGCAGGGGGTCCGGGGAGCTGTTTTTT.

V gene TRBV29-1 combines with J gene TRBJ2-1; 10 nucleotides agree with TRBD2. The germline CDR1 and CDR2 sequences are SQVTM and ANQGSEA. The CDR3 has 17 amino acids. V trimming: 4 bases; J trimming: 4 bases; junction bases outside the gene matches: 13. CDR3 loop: CSVVPSGRGGPYNEQFF. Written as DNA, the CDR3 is TGCAGCGTTGTGCCTAGCGGGAGAGGCGGGCCTTACAATGAGCAGTTCTTC.

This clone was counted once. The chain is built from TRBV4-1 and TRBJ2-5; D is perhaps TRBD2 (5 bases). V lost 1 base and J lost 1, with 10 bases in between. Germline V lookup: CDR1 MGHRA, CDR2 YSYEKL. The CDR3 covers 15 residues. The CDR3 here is CASSQVPTSQETQYF. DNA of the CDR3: TGCGCCAGCAGCCAAGTTCCAACTAGCCAAGAGACCCAGTACTTC.

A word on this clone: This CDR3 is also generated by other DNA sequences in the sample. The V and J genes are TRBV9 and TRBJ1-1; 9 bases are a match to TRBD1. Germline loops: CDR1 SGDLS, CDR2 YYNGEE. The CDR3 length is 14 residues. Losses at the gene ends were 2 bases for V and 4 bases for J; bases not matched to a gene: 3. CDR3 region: CASSVSDRGTEAFF. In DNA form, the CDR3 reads TGTGCCAGCAGCGTGTCGGACAGGGGCACTGAAGCTTTCTTT.